These T cell receptor beta chains were read from a single sample in a study of CD8+ T cells in alopecia areata. This table comes from immunoSEQ multiplex PCR, and its TCRdb copy is limited to in-frame clones, with some not included. This sample has 210,000 or so clones; approximately 65% occur once, and the top ten carry 0.95% to 1.5%. The sample in question was CD4+ T cells sorted from blood, obtained at week 44, from a patient treated with tofacitinib. The receptors stem from a human donor with alopecia areata. Each CDR3 is given with its conserved first and last residue. D genes are given only for firm matches. Size tells how often a clone was seen (once, few, many) or the class of an expanded clone, and some rows leave it out.

v_call	clone_size	d_call	j_call	cdr3_aa	cdr3_nt
TRBV4-3	few	NA	TRBJ2-7	CASSQEAQVTYEQYF	TGCGCCAGCAGCCAAGAAGCACAGGTGACCTACGAGCAGTACTTC
TRBV29-1	few	NA	TRBJ2-3	CSAGTNTDTQYF	TGCAGCGCCGGGACCAACACAGATACGCAGTATTTT
TRBV4-3	NA	TRBD1	TRBJ1-2	CASSPQPGTGDGGYTF	TGCGCCAGCAGCCCTCAACCCGGGACAGGGGACGGAGGCTACACCTTC
TRBV13	NA	NA	TRBJ1-1	CASSTRTHPQGEAFF	TGTGCCAGCAGCACCAGAACTCACCCCCAGGGGGAAGCTTTCTTT
TRBV9	NA	NA	TRBJ2-1	CASSVDVQTYNEQFF	TGTGCCAGCAGCGTAGACGTCCAAACCTACAATGAGCAGTTCTTC
TRBV6-6	few	TRBD2	TRBJ2-3	CASSSGLAHTDTQYF	TGTGCCAGCAGTTCCGGACTAGCCCACACAGATACGCAGTATTTT
TRBV5-1	NA	TRBD1	TRBJ2-7	CASSPDRGNDEQYF	TGCGCCAGCAGCCCGGACAGGGGCAACGACGAGCAGTACTTC
TRBV25-1	NA	NA	TRBJ2-7	CASGVGRNYEQYF	TGTGCCAGTGGTGTGGGCAGAAATTACGAGCAGTACTTC
TRBV7-9	NA	NA	TRBJ2-5	CASSLAAVTRETQYF	TGTGCCAGCAGCTTAGCGGCCGTCACGAGAGAGACCCAGTACTTC
TRBV5-1	NA	NA	TRBJ1-3	CASSLESGLSTIYF	TGCGCCAGCAGCTTGGAATCAGGGTTATCCACCATATATTTT
TRBV29-1	NA	TRBD2	TRBJ2-1	CSGTQGLADYNEQFF	TGCAGCGGGACCCAAGGGCTAGCGGATTACAATGAGCAGTTCTTC
TRBV10-3	NA	NA	TRBJ1-2	CAISESTRGDYGYTF	TGTGCCATCAGTGAGTCAACGAGGGGCGACTATGGCTACACCTTC
TRBV5-5	NA	NA	TRBJ1-5	CASSLAQTHQPQHF	TGTGCCAGCAGCTTGGCGCAGACCCATCAGCCCCAGCATTTT
TRBV4-1	NA	NA	TRBJ2-2	CASSLLGGELFF	TGCGCCAGCAGCCTGCTAGGGGGGGAGCTGTTTTTT
TRBV2	once	NA	TRBJ1-2	CASRGPINYGYTF	TGTGCCAGCAGAGGTCCGATAAACTATGGCTACACCTTC
TRBV18	few	NA	TRBJ2-5	CASSPHETQYF	TGTGCCAGCTCACCCCATGAGACCCAGTACTTC
TRBV5-1	NA	NA	TRBJ1-2	CASSLPGNYGYTF	TGCGCCAGCAGCTTGCCAGGGAACTATGGCTACACCTTC
TRBV29-1	NA	TRBD1	TRBJ1-2	CSVAKGTDGYTF	TGCAGCGTTGCTAAGGGGACAGATGGCTACACCTTC
TRBV30	NA	NA	TRBJ2-1	CAWSDTGPYNEQFF	TGTGCCTGGAGTGATACGGGGCCCTACAATGAGCAGTTCTTC
TRBV29-1	NA	TRBD1	TRBJ2-5	CSVAQTGVGETQYF	TGCAGCGTCGCTCAGACAGGGGTCGGGGAGACCCAGTACTTC
TRBV9	few	NA	TRBJ1-6	CASSAGTPNNSPLHF	TGTGCCAGCAGCGCAGGGACACCAAATAATTCACCCCTCCACTTT
TRBV5-1	NA	NA	TRBJ2-2	CASSLGRTGELFF	TGCGCCAGCAGCTTGGGGCGCACCGGGGAGCTGTTTTTT
TRBV29-1	few	NA	TRBJ1-2	CSVEDVYGYTF	TGCAGCGTTGAAGACGTCTATGGCTACACCTTC
TRBV29-1	NA	NA	TRBJ2-7	CSVSPTGNYEQYF	TGCAGCGTCTCACCCACAGGGAACTACGAGCAGTACTTC
TRBV29-1	NA	TRBD1	TRBJ1-1	CSAWTGGRAEAFF	TGCAGCGCCTGGACAGGGGGAAGGGCTGAAGCTTTCTTT
TRBV30	few	NA	TRBJ2-7	CAWSVLSEQYF	TGTGCCTGGAGTGTACTAAGCGAGCAGTACTTC
TRBV5-6	NA	TRBD1	TRBJ1-1	CASSPDRGYDAEAFF	TGTGCCAGCAGCCCCGACAGGGGTTACGACGCTGAAGCTTTCTTT
TRBV4-1	few	NA	TRBJ1-1	CASSQDPRANTEAFF	TGCGCCAGCAGCCAAGATCCCAGGGCGAACACTGAAGCTTTCTTT
TRBV18	once	NA	TRBJ2-7	CASSPLQGHLLF	TGTGCCAGCTCACCACTTCAGGGACACCTTCTTTTC
TRBV30	NA	TRBD1	TRBJ1-2	CAWDRDSPGYTF	TGTGCCTGGGACCGGGACAGTCCCGGCTACACCTTC
TRBV11-2	NA	NA	TRBJ1-5	CASSSQGSNQPQHF	TGTGCCAGCAGCTCACAGGGTAGCAATCAGCCCCAGCATTTT
TRBV2	few	TRBD1	TRBJ1-2	CASRDPGQAYGYTF	TGTGCCAGCAGAGACCCGGGACAGGCCTATGGCTACACCTTC
TRBV5-1	NA	TRBD1	TRBJ2-1	CASSIGQGAYNEQFF	TGCGCCAGCAGCATCGGACAGGGGGCCTACAATGAGCAGTTCTTC
TRBV25-1	NA	NA	TRBJ2-5	CASSEAGGRWETQYF	TGTGCCAGCAGTGAAGCCGGAGGTCGATGGGAGACCCAGTACTTC
TRBV7-2	NA	TRBD2	TRBJ2-1	CASTLGGFYNEQFF	TGTGCCAGCACCTTGGGGGGGTTCTACAATGAGCAGTTCTTC
TRBV29-1	few	TRBD1	TRBJ1-2	CSVGPRQGGYGYTF	TGCAGCGTTGGCCCCCGACAGGGCGGGTATGGCTACACCTTC
TRBV29-1	NA	NA	TRBJ2-5	CSVDGFAKQETQYF	TGCAGCGTTGATGGGTTCGCCAAGCAAGAGACCCAGTACTTC
TRBV10-3	NA	TRBD1	TRBJ2-7	CAISGQGALSTYEQYF	TGTGCCATCAGTGGACAGGGGGCTCTTTCCACATACGAGCAGTACTTC
TRBV30	NA	TRBD1	TRBJ1-2	CAWSVRGQGKGYTF	TGTGCCTGGAGTGTACGGGGACAGGGGAAAGGCTACACCTTC
TRBV20-1	NA	TRBD1	TRBJ2-3	CSGTSGTGWYF	TGCAGTGGGACTTCCGGGACAGGGTGGTATTTT
TRBV13	NA	NA	TRBJ2-4	CASSSAGTVAKNIQYF	TGTGCCAGCAGCTCCGCCGGGACGGTAGCCAAAAACATTCAGTACTTC
TRBV27	NA	NA	TRBJ1-2	CARKRRVLEGYTF	TGTGCCCGCAAACGGAGGGTTTTGGAGGGCTACACCTTC
TRBV5-6	NA	TRBD1	TRBJ2-7	CASSQDRGYEQYF	TGTGCCAGCAGCCAAGACAGGGGCTACGAGCAGTACTTC
TRBV25-1	NA	NA	TRBJ2-1	CASRKAFEQFF	TGTGCCAGCAGAAAGGCGTTTGAGCAGTTCTTC
TRBV2	NA	NA	TRBJ2-7	CASSDYEQYF	TGTGCCAGCAGTGACTACGAGCAGTACTTC
TRBV9	few	NA	TRBJ1-4	CASSPSPLKDSNEKLFF	TGTGCCAGCAGCCCTAGCCCCCTCAAGGACAGTAATGAAAAACTGTTTTTT